These 9 T cell receptor beta chains came from one sample sequenced in a study of cytomegalovirus exposure and HLA in healthy donors. Both 60 Vbeta primers and 13 Jbeta primers went into the PCR. Sequenced by immunoSEQ multiplex PCR; TCRdb stores in-frame clones only, minus some. Of roughly 120,000 clones detected, about 8.6% appear once; the ten largest clones hold 5.5% to 7.5%. The sequenced material came from PBMCs. The receptors come from a woman in her thirties or forties in good health and CMV-seropositive.

The CDR3 here is CASSKVEVNTEAFF. The CDR3 DNA follows: TGTGCCAGCAGCAAAGTCGAGGTGAACACTGAAGCTTTCTTT. The chain employs TRBV21-1 and TRBJ1-1. TRBV21-1 is tagged as a pseudogene. The CDR3 consists of 14 residues.

This clone was observed many times. V is TRBV4-1 and J is TRBJ2-1, with 13 bases matching TRBD2. Trimming cost V 1 base and J 8 bases; bases outside gene matches: 8. Germline values: CDR1 MGHRA, CDR2 YSYEKL. CDR3 length: 17 residues. The CDR3 coding sequence is TGCGCCAGCAGCCAAGGATTACTAGCGGGGGGGCTGGATGAGCAGTTCTTC. Translated: CASSQGLLAGGLDEQFF.

In this sample, this clone turned up a few times. This chain connects TRBV30 to TRBJ2-1; maybe TRBD1 (6 bases). Trimming cost V 0 bases and J 7 bases, with 10 bases left between them. The CDR3 covers 13 residues. Germline CDR1 is GTSNPN and CDR2 is SVGIG (reference sequence). The DNA for the CDR3 is TGTGCCTGGAGTGTAGGTAGGGGGAATGAGCAGTTCTTC. It yields the protein CAWSVGRGNEQFF.

The chain couples TRBV5-4 to TRBJ2-7; 7 nucleotides agree with TRBD1. Germline V lookup: CDR1 SGHNT, CDR2 YYREEE (reference sequence). Trimming cost V 5 bases and J 5 bases; bases outside gene matches: 10. The CDR3 is made up of 14 amino acids. The CDR3: CASRLDRRTHEQYF. CDR3 sequence (DNA): TGTGCCAGCAGACTGGACAGGCGGACTCACGAGCAGTACTTC.

This chain joins TRBV2 and TRBJ1-3; D uncertain. The germline gives CDR1 SNHLY, CDR2 FYNNEI. There are 15 residues in the CDR3. V was cut by 4 bases and J by 7 bases, with 17 bases left in between. DNA for the CDR3: TGTGCCAGCAGTGGAGGAAGAGACCCCTATAACACCATATATTTT. Translating it yields CASSGGRDPYNTIYF.

The rearrangement links TRBV11-2 to TRBJ2-4; 7 bases match TRBD1. The germline V gene has CDR1 SGHAT and CDR2 FQNNGV. This CDR3 region has 11 residues. The V and J ends lost 3 bases and 13 bases, in that order; junction bases with no gene match: 3. CDR3 in amino acids: CASSFRTGQYF. The CDR3 nucleotides are TGTGCCAGCAGCTTCCGGACAGGCCAGTACTTC.

This clone was detected only a few times. The V gene is TRBV18, the J gene TRBJ1-2; 7 bases line up with TRBD1. The germline CDR1 and CDR2 sequences are KGHSH and LQKENI. This CDR3 contains 17 residues. Trimming removed 0 bases from V and 2 bases from J; junction bases left unmatched: 9. CDR3 protein: CASSPPSRSGQNYGYTF. The DNA for the CDR3 is TGTGCCAGCTCACCACCGAGTCGGTCGGGACAGAACTATGGCTACACCTTC.

Only a few counts were recorded for this clone. The chain recombines TRBV4-2 with TRBJ1-1; D is undetermined. Germline values: CDR1 LGHNA, CDR2 YNFKEQ. The CDR3 loop spans 13 amino acids. With 0 bases removed from V and 8 bases from J, the gap between germline ends came to 10 bases. CDR3 coding DNA: TGTGCCAGCAGCCAAGATCAGGCCCTAGAAGCTTTCTTT. This gives the protein CASSQDQALEAFF.

This clone was observed a handful of times. CDR3 nucleotide sequence: TGTGCCAGCAGCGAGAGAGGACAGACTGAAGCTTTCTTT. The encoded protein is CASSERGQTEAFF. The chain uses TRBV9 and TRBJ1-1; D may be TRBD1 (6 bases). Germline lookup yields CDR1 SGDLS and CDR2 YYNGEE. The V end was cut by 3 bases, the J end by 5 bases, with 11 bases between. The CDR3 totals 13 residues.